This TCR beta chain was identified during a study of glioma-infiltrating T cells. Amplification of TCR alpha and beta CDR3 regions from RNA used iRepertoire nested multiplex PCR. TCRdb used MiXCR to reprocess the multiplex PCR reads, holding one entry per CDR3 protein. Of 400,000 or so distinct CDR3 sequences listed, approximately 42% are singletons. Germline loops: CDR1 MGHRA, CDR2 YSYEKL. The CDR3 sequence is 16 residues long. Deletions cut 0 bases from V and 8 bases from J, with 19 bases between. The chain employs TRBV4-1 and TRBJ1-2; possible D gene TRBD1, 5 bases. This clonotype was sampled from a human donor with low-grade glioma or glioblastoma, undergoing nonglioma brain surgery, or in good health (not recorded which). The specimen was glioma tissue, nonneoplastic brain tissue, or PBMCs (not recorded which). CDR3 bases: TGCGCCAGCAGCCAAGATCTATACAGGAGTCAGGACGGCTACACCTTC. As protein: CASSQDLYRSQDGYTF.